These T cell receptor beta chains were read from a single sample in a study of shared clonotypes between healthy human individuals. Only in-frame clones appear in the TCRdb table, and some are missing; sequencing was by immunoSEQ multiplex PCR. The repertoire includes about 710,000 clones, approximately 73% of them detected once, and around 1.8% sits in the top ten. The sequenced material came from memory CD4+ T cells sorted from blood. The receptors derive from a woman younger than 45 in good health. CDR3s include the opening cysteine and the closing phenylalanine or tryptophan. Each record gives: CDR3 length, V gene, J gene, CDR3 protein.

13	TRBV7-2	TRBJ2-1	CASSFGTNNEQFF
13	TRBV9	TRBJ2-3	CASSVVLDATQYF
13	TRBV29-1	TRBJ1-4	CSATYRGSEKLFF
13	TRBV7-7	TRBJ2-2	CASSSSNTGELFF
13	TRBV29-1	TRBJ2-2	CSVDVVNTGELFF
16	TRBV4-1	TRBJ2-7	CASSQAVAGTSYEQYF
14	TRBV30	TRBJ1-1	CAWSVRWVNTEAFF
15	TRBV7-3	TRBJ1-1	CASSLGGGDDSEAFF
16	TRBV14	TRBJ2-2	CASRTTSGPNTGELFF
13	TRBV6-1	TRBJ2-5	CASSLLGKETQYF